The 7 T cell receptor beta chains in this list originate from one sample, sequenced in a study of T cells in Graves' hyperthyroidism and ophthalmopathy. The TCR beta CDR3 regions underwent amplification using RNA transcripts as the source. The HTBI primer set drove a first-round RT-PCR of the TCR CDR3. TCRdb re-derived calls from the multiplex PCR reads in MiXCR, one entry per CDR3 protein. Of 250,000 to 300,000 distinct CDR3 sequences listed, roughly 15% were seen once; the top ten hold 13%. The material sequenced was blood. These receptors were collected from a woman aged 40-49 years with Graves' hyperthyroidism that later progressed to Graves' ophthalmopathy.

This clonotype was seen ten or more times. The chain is built from TRBV5-5 and TRBJ1-1; D may be TRBD1 (6 bases). V dropped 3 bases and J dropped 6 bases, with 15 bases sitting between them. This CDR3 contains 14 residues. Germline CDR1 SGHKS, CDR2 YYEKEE (reference sequence). The CDR3 region has the DNA TGTGCCAGCAGCTCACCCGAGAGGGGGTCTGAAGCTTTCTTT. Translated: CASSSPERGSEAFF. The full variable domain, rest sourced from reference TRBV5-5 and TRBJ1-1, is DAGVTQSPTHLIKTRGQQVTLRCSPISGHKSVSWYQQVLGQGPQFIFQYYEKEERGRGNFPDRFSARQFPNYSSELNVNALLLGDSALYLCASSSPERGSEAFFGQGTRLTVV.

J is TRBJ2-1 and V is TRBV27; 10 bases are a match to TRBD2. J lost 9 bases, V lost 3 bases, and 5 bases had no gene match. There are 14 residues in the CDR3. CDR1 is MNHEY and CDR2 is SMNVEV in the germline V gene (reference sequence). CDR3 nucleotide sequence: TGTGCCAGCAGTTTCAGCGGGAGGGGCGGTGAGCAGTTCTTC. Its translation is CASSFSGRGGEQFF.

This clonotype occurred many times. The CDR3 sequence is CAWTWAGTEAFF. CDR3 nucleotide sequence: TGTGCCTGGACTTGGGCGGGCACTGAAGCTTTCTTT. This chain connects TRBV30 to TRBJ1-1; no clear D gene. The CDR3 contains 12 residues. Looked up from germline, CDR1 is GTSNPN and CDR2 is SVGIG (reference sequence). Trimming cost V 4 bases and J 4 bases, with 10 bases left between them. The complete variable domain, with remaining parts taken from reference TRBV30 and TRBJ1-1, reads SQTIHQWPATLVQPVGSPLSLECTVEGTSNPNLYWYRQAAGRGLQLLFYSVGIGQISSEVPQNLSASRPQDRQFILSSKKLLLSDSGFYLCAWTWAGTEAFFGQGTRLTVV.

This clonotype was recorded at least ten times. The chain has TRBV18 and TRBJ2-3; the D is unclear. The V gene lost 2 bases and the J gene lost 0 bases, with 9 bases spanning the gap. Germline CDR1 and CDR2: KGHSH and LQKENI. The CDR3 has 15 amino acids. This CDR3 reads CASSPDVVSTDTQYF. The CDR3, as DNA: TGTGCCAGCTCACCAGACGTCGTGAGCACAGATACGCAGTATTTT.

There are many counts of this clonotype. This chain connects TRBV7-3 to TRBJ1-1; unclear D gene. Germline V gene data show CDR1 as SGHTA and CDR2 as FQGTGA. Trimming left V 5 bases short and J 4 bases short, with 11 bases between. This CDR3 region has 13 residues. CDR3: CASSVSGTTEAFF. CDR3 nucleotide sequence: TGTGCCAGCAGCGTTAGCGGAACCACTGAAGCTTTCTTT.

The chain couples TRBV11-3 to TRBJ1-1; possibly TRBD1 for D (6 bases). From germline, CDR1 is SGHNT and CDR2 YENEEA. The CDR3 is made up of 16 amino acids. Deletions cut 4 bases from V and 3 bases from J, with 18 bases between. The CDR3 reads CASSSQRTVRYTEAFF. The CDR3 DNA sequence: TGTGCCAGCAGCTCCCAGCGGACAGTTCGTTACACTGAAGCTTTCTTT.

The DNA of the CDR3 is TGCGCCAGCAGCCAAATAGCGGGGCTCACAGATACGCAGTATTTT. Its translation: CASSQIAGLTDTQYF. The chain is built from TRBV4-1 and TRBJ2-3, with 8 bases aligning to TRBD2. This CDR3 is built from 15 residues. Germline V gives CDR1 MGHRA, CDR2 YSYEKL. The V segment lost 2 bases and the J segment 2 bases; nucleotides outside the gene matches: 3.